Sequencing of this TCR beta chain was carried out in a study of blood T cells in healthy people across ages. A sample-barcoded 5' primer and a J-beta primer mix were used in a second PCR of roughly 7 to 11 cycles. MiXCR, applied by TCRdb to the 5' RACE reads, yields one record per CDR3 protein. The table lists 550,000 to 600,000 distinct CDR3 sequences, 25% to 30% of them singletons. Remarks on this clonotype: A read error may account for a junction end that differs from germline.

CDR1 SGHNT and CDR2 YENEEA come from the germline V gene. The CDR3 spans 16 residues. This rearrangement joins TRBV11-3 to TRBJ2-5, with 11 bases identical to TRBD1. The sample consisted of blood. This receptor was taken from a woman in her 70s in good health. The CDR3 nucleotides read TGTGCCAGCAGGTTAACTAGGACAGGGGGCATGGAGACCCACTACTTC. The encoded protein is CASRLTRTGGMETHYF. The full variable domain, completed using reference TRBV11-3 and TRBJ2-5, is EAGVVQSPRYKIIEKKQPVAFWCNPISGHNTLYWYLQNLGQGPELLIRYENEEAVDDSQLPKDRFSAERLKGVDSTLKIQPAELGDSAVYLCASRLTRTGGMETHYFGPGTRLLVL.